This TCR beta chain was found in a study of blood T cell repertoires in COVID-19. As for the study in general: Sources were T cells, B-cell-depleted T cells, or PBMCs; the material itself was cDNA or gDNA.

Trimming removed 2 bases from V and 5 bases from J; junction bases left unmatched: 8. CDR3 size: 15 residues. Germline V gene sequence: CDR1 LGHNA, CDR2 YNFKEQ. Only in-frame clones appear in the TCRdb table, and some are missing; sequencing was by immunoSEQ multiplex PCR. The table has approximately 100,000 clones, roughly 90% seen once. The V call is TRBV4-2, the J call TRBJ1-1, with 7 bases lining up with TRBD1. Material for sequencing was peripheral blood. This sequence originates from a human donor in a cohort sampled during active COVID-19. The DNA for the CDR3 is TGTGCCAGCAGCCAAAAGACAGGGTGGGAAACTGAAGCTTTCTTT. Its translation: CASSQKTGWETEAFF.